This entry lists 2 T cell receptor beta chains sequenced from one sample in a study of cytomegalovirus exposure and HLA in healthy donors. In the PCR, 60 Vbeta and 13 Jbeta primers were used. Here immunoSEQ multiplex PCR was the method, and the copy in TCRdb shows in-frame clones only, minus some. This table holds some 200,000 clones, 65% to 80% found once. The sample consisted of PBMCs. The receptors come from a man in his forties in good health and CMV-seronegative.

This rearrangement joins TRBV7-2 to TRBJ2-3; 15 bases match TRBD2. The V and J ends lost 5 bases and 5 bases, in that order; junction bases with no gene match: 8. The CDR3 loop spans 17 amino acids. The germline V gene encodes CDR1 SGHTA and CDR2 FQGNSA. CDR3 loop: CASSRIGTSGGIDTQYF. The CDR3 DNA is TGTGCCAGCAGCCGCATCGGGACTAGCGGGGGGATAGATACGCAGTATTTT.

This rearrangement joins TRBV6-5 to TRBJ2-3; TRBD2 matches 7 bases. The CDR3 extends over 15 amino acids. V shed 2 bases, J shed 2 bases, and the junction held 4 bases outside the gene matches. Per germline, CDR1 MNHEY and CDR2 SVGAGI. DNA for the CDR3: TGTGCCAGCAGTTACCGGGGGAGGGACACAGATACGCAGTATTTT. Translated, it gives CASSYRGRDTDTQYF.